These T cell receptor beta chains were read from a single sample in a study of glioma-infiltrating T cells. MiXCR, applied by TCRdb to the multiplex PCR reads, yields one record per CDR3 protein. This sample has 84,000 or so distinct CDR3 sequences, with 20% to 25% found just once. Sequenced sample: glioma tissue, nonneoplastic brain tissue, or PBMCs (not recorded which). The receptors here all came from a human donor with low-grade glioma or glioblastoma, undergoing nonglioma brain surgery, or in good health (not recorded which). Each CDR3 is given with its conserved first and last residue. D genes are given only for firm matches. Size is stated for part of the rows, as once, few or many counts, or as a class when the clone is expanded.

clone_size: many
v_call: TRBV6-1
d_call: TRBD1
j_call: TRBJ1-5
cdr3_aa: CASHRPRGPNQPQHF
cdr3_nt: TGTGCCAGCCACCGGCCGAGGGGGCCTAATCAGCCCCAGCATTTT

clone_size: many
v_call: TRBV19
d_call: NA
j_call: TRBJ2-2
cdr3_aa: CASSYRLNTAGELFF
cdr3_nt: TGTGCCAGTAGTTACAGGCTCAATACGGCCGGGGAGCTGTTTTTT

clone_size: NA
v_call: TRBV5-5
d_call: NA
j_call: TRBJ1-3
cdr3_aa: CASSFPSSGNTIYF
cdr3_nt: TGTGCCAGCAGCTTCCCAAGCTCTGGAAACACCATATATTTT

clone_size: many
v_call: TRBV4-2
d_call: NA
j_call: TRBJ2-3
cdr3_aa: CASREGGYTDTQYF
cdr3_nt: TGTGCCAGCAGGGAGGGGGGTTACACAGATACGCAGTATTTT

clone_size: NA
v_call: TRBV11-2
d_call: TRBD2
j_call: TRBJ2-1
cdr3_aa: CASSSDRASGGNEQFF
cdr3_nt: TGTGCCAGCAGCTCGGACCGCGCTAGCGGGGGTAATGAGCAGTTCTTC

clone_size: many
v_call: TRBV2
d_call: TRBD2
j_call: TRBJ2-3
cdr3_aa: CASSVQAGGLTDTQYF
cdr3_nt: TGTGCCAGCAGTGTTCAAGCGGGGGGCCTCACAGATACGCAGTATTTT

clone_size: many
v_call: TRBV4-1
d_call: NA
j_call: TRBJ2-2
cdr3_aa: CASSQLLAAGELFF
cdr3_nt: TGCGCCAGCAGCCAACTTCTAGCAGCAGGGGAGCTGTTTTTT

clone_size: many
v_call: TRBV20-1
d_call: TRBD1
j_call: TRBJ1-5
cdr3_aa: CSARDAAAGTGNQPQHF
cdr3_nt: TGCAGTGCTAGAGATGCCGCGGCCGGGACAGGGAATCAGCCCCAGCATTTT

clone_size: few
v_call: TRBV11-2
d_call: NA
j_call: TRBJ2-3
cdr3_aa: CASSLDFTGFGTDTQYF
cdr3_nt: TGTGCCAGCAGCTTAGACTTTACAGGGTTTGGCACAGATACGCAGTATTTT

clone_size: many
v_call: TRBV20-1
d_call: TRBD1
j_call: TRBJ1-1
cdr3_aa: CSTRGPRGDEAFF
cdr3_nt: TGCAGCACCAGAGGACCCAGGGGGGATGAAGCTTTCTTT

clone_size: many
v_call: TRBV6-1
d_call: NA
j_call: TRBJ1-1
cdr3_aa: CASRDSWGTEAFF
cdr3_nt: TGTGCCAGCAGGGATTCCTGGGGGACTGAAGCTTTCTTT